The T cell receptor beta chain under discussion was sequenced for a study of shared clonotypes between healthy human individuals. Study as a whole: The cohort had two women and a few men, ages 18 to 49. Study-level results: The study drew on few donors, limiting represented genetic and exposure-history diversity.

It was across several immunoSEQ plates that each subset's genomic DNA was evenly split. Method: immunoSEQ multiplex PCR; TCRdb's copy keeps in-frame clones and lacks some. The sample consists of some 2.1 million clones, around 95% of them appearing once. Healthy and HIV-negative, the adult donors had no recent acute infections or vaccinations. CDR1 is SGDLS, CDR2 YYNGEE, per germline. The junction had 8 bases not matched to a gene; V was cut back by 4 bases and J by 5 bases. This CDR3 spans 15 amino acids. On this clone: As yet, its antigen is unknown.

V and J are TRBV9 and TRBJ2-1; TRBD2 matches at 8 bases. Sequenced input: naive CD4+ T cells sorted from blood. Documented subset: CD45RA+ positively selected. The origin of this receptor is a man between 18 and 29 years old in good health. CDR3 DNA sequence: TGTGCCAGCAGCCCTAGGCCAGCGGGAGACAATGAGCAGTTCTTC. This translates into CASSPRPAGDNEQFF.